The 21 T cell receptor beta chains below come from one sample, sequenced in a study of shared clonotypes between healthy human individuals. TCRdb's table, derived via immunoSEQ multiplex PCR, lists solely in-frame clones and lacks some. The data contain more than 2 million clones, roughly 95% of them singletons. Only CD45RO-negative cells positively selected for CCR7 counted as naive CD8 cells, so terminally differentiated effector memory CD45RA+ cells were excluded. Sequencing was done on a sample of naive CD8+ T cells from PBMCs. The receptors derive from a man aged 18 to 35 in good health. Some clones in this sample may be carry-over from other donors' samples.

This clone was recorded once. The chain combines TRBV6-4 with TRBJ2-1, with TRBD2 identical over 7 bases. J lost 7 bases, V lost 7 bases, and 22 bases had no gene match. The CDR3 totals 18 residues. The germline V gene has CDR1 MRHNA and CDR2 SNTAGT. The CDR3 loop reads CASTPTRGRAWSGNEQFF. The DNA for the CDR3 is TGTGCCAGCACCCCGACTCGGGGGAGGGCCTGGTCGGGAAATGAGCAGTTCTTC.

The table lists this clone with a count of one. The same CDR3 arises from other DNA sequences in this sample as well. The V call is TRBV15, the J call TRBJ1-1; D unclear. The length of the CDR3 is 13 residues. V was clipped by 0 bases and J by 1 base, with 3 bases between them. The germline V gene has CDR1 LNHNV and CDR2 YYDKDF (reference sequence). In DNA, the CDR3 is TGTGCCACCAGCAGAGAGCGGAACACTGAAGCTTTCTTT. Protein: CATSRERNTEAFF.

The chain links TRBV28 to TRBJ1-1; no definite D call. The CDR3 spans 16 residues. V was shortened by 5 bases and J by 1 base, with 17 bases between the two germline ends. Per the germline V gene, CDR1 is MDHEN and CDR2 is SYDVKM. This chain's CDR3 is CASSPFPVGGNTEAFF. CDR3 coding DNA: TGTGCCAGCAGTCCTTTCCCTGTTGGAGGGAACACTGAAGCTTTCTTT.

CDR3 loop: CASQPGAPNEKLFF. As DNA, the CDR3 is TGCGCCAGTCAACCAGGGGCTCCTAATGAAAAACTGTTTTTT. The chain employs TRBV10-2 and TRBJ1-4; tentative D call: TRBD1 (6 bases). CDR1 and CDR2 from the germline V gene are WSHSY and SAAADI. V was clipped by 9 bases and J by 3 bases, with 14 bases between them. This CDR3 comprises 14 residues.

The chain uses TRBV9 and TRBJ2-2, with D unclear. The CDR3 covers 14 residues. V was shortened by 0 bases and J by 7 bases, with 10 bases between the two germline ends. Germline V lookup: CDR1 SGDLS, CDR2 YYNGEE. CDR3 DNA: TGTGCCAGCAGCGTAGTAAGAGTCGGCGGGGAGCTGTTTTTT. This translates into CASSVVRVGGELFF.

The chain recombines TRBV6-1 with TRBJ2-7, with 9 bases matching TRBD2. CDR3 length: 13 amino acids. Germline loops: CDR1 MNHNS, CDR2 SASEGT. With V trimmed by 6 bases and J by 4 bases, 4 bases remained unmatched. CDR3 in amino acids: CASSQLAGYEQYF. As DNA, the CDR3 is TGTGCCAGCAGCCAACTAGCGGGTTACGAGCAGTACTTC.

The CDR3 loop is CASSPGAGSQPQHF. CDR3 sequence (DNA): TGTGCCAGCAGCCCTGGGGCAGGGAGCCAGCCCCAGCATTTT. V is TRBV7-6 and J is TRBJ1-5, with a tentative D call TRBD1 (5 bases). The CDR3 is 14 residues long. The V and J ends lost 5 bases and 7 bases respectively, with 15 bases between them. The germline V gene has CDR1 SGHVS and CDR2 FNYEAQ.

This clone showed up just a few times. At the DNA level, this CDR3 is encoded by other sequences in the same sample as well. The chain has TRBV27 and TRBJ2-7; TRBD2 might be the D (5 bases). V shed 3 bases and J shed 2 bases, with 8 bases lying between them. CDR3 length: 13 residues. In germline, CDR1 is MNHEY, CDR2 SMNVEV (reference sequence). CDR3 coding DNA: TGTGCCAGCAGTTTCGGGAAGACCTACGAGCAGTACTTC. Protein product: CASSFGKTYEQYF.

This clone was seen a handful of times. CDR3 sequence reads: CASTGGTDYGYTF. In nucleotides, the CDR3 is TGTGCCAGCACCGGAGGGACAGACTATGGCTACACCTTC. The chain combines TRBV27 with TRBJ1-2; TRBD1 matches 7 bases. CDR1 and CDR2 from the germline V gene are MNHEY and SMNVEV (reference sequence). This CDR3 contains 13 residues. Losses at the gene ends were 7 bases for V and 3 bases for J; bases not matched to a gene: 5.

On this clone: Additional DNA sequences in this sample encode the identical CDR3. V is TRBV9 and J is TRBJ2-6, with no clear D. This CDR3 has 15 amino acids. The V end lost 0 bases, the J end lost 0 bases, and 4 bases lay between the germline ends. Germline CDR1 and CDR2: SGDLS and YYNGEE. The CDR3 sequence is CASSVGVSGANVLTF. The CDR3 DNA sequence: TGTGCCAGCAGCGTAGGGGTCTCTGGGGCCAACGTCCTGACTTTC.

The CDR3, as DNA: TGTGCCAGCAGTGAAGCTGTACAGACTACCTACGAGCAGTACTTC. Translated: CASSEAVQTTYEQYF. The V gene is TRBV6-1, the J gene TRBJ2-7; D perhaps matches TRBD2 (5 bases). The V gene lost 0 bases and the J gene lost 2 bases, with 11 bases spanning the gap. CDR3 length: 15 residues. Germline lookup yields CDR1 MNHNS and CDR2 SASEGT.

The count of this clone is one. Other DNA sequences in the sample encode the same CDR3. The J gene is TRBJ2-1, the V gene TRBV2, with TRBD2 as a possible D gene (6 bases). This CDR3 contains 15 residues. The germline V gene encodes CDR1 SNHLY and CDR2 FYNNEI. Trimming took 3 bases from V and 0 from J, leaving 9 bases between them. This CDR3 is CASSERGGSYNEQFF. The CDR3 DNA sequence: TGTGCCAGCAGTGAGAGGGGAGGCTCCTACAATGAGCAGTTCTTC. The full variable domain, its missing parts supplied by reference TRBV2 and TRBJ2-1, is EPEVTQTPSHQVTQMGQEVILRCVPISNHLYFYWYRQILGQKVEFLVSFYNNEISEKSEIFDDQFSVERPDGSNFTLKIRSTKLEDSAMYFCASSERGGSYNEQFFGPGTRLTVL.

The chain recombines TRBV9 with TRBJ1-2, with a tentative D call TRBD1 (5 bases). The CDR3 consists of 18 residues. Germline loops: CDR1 SGDLS, CDR2 YYNGEE. V was pared by 4 bases and J by 2 bases, with 24 bases between. This CDR3 is CASSPRGDFVGRNYGYTF. DNA for the CDR3: TGTGCCAGCAGCCCCCGGGGAGATTTCGTGGGACGGAACTATGGCTACACCTTC.

The chain carries TRBV7-2 and TRBJ2-1, with D perhaps matching TRBD1 (6 bases). The CDR3 loop spans 12 amino acids. Germline V lookup: CDR1 SGHTA, CDR2 FQGNSA. The germline V and J ends were trimmed by 5 bases and 10 bases, with 12 bases remaining between them. The CDR3 coding sequence is TGTGCCAGCAGCCCGGGGACATTAGAGCAGTTCTTC. This translates into CASSPGTLEQFF.

This clone was counted a few times. This chain joins TRBV6-1 and TRBJ2-7; 14 bases map to TRBD2. Trimming took 3 bases from V and 3 from J; bases not matched to a gene: 4. CDR1 is MNHNS and CDR2 is SASEGT in the germline V gene. There are 16 residues in the CDR3. CDR3 sequence: CASSEGLAGAGYEQYF. In DNA form, the CDR3 reads TGTGCCAGCAGTGAGGGACTAGCGGGAGCCGGCTACGAGCAGTACTTC.

The chain combines TRBV19 with TRBJ1-5; no firm D call. CDR3 size: 15 residues. Trimming stripped 7 bases from V and 8 bases from J, with 21 bases between. Germline CDR1 is LNHDA and CDR2 is SQIVND (reference sequence). The CDR3 nucleotides are TGTGCCAGTAAACACCGGGAGGCGGTTCGGGAGCCCCAGCATTTT. Encoded protein: CASKHREAVREPQHF.

CDR3 nucleotide sequence: TGTGCCAGCAGCTCTGAGATGGACAACGTCTATGGCTACACCTTC. Translated, it gives CASSSEMDNVYGYTF. This chain links TRBV13 with TRBJ1-2, with D maybe TRBD1 (5 bases). The CDR3 is 15 residues long. In germline, CDR1 is PRHDT, CDR2 FYEKMQ (reference sequence). Trimming shortened V by 4 bases and J by 4 bases, and 16 bases separated the two germline ends.

The chain uses TRBV27 and TRBJ1-4; TRBD1 agrees at 11 bases. Germline CDR1 is MNHEY and CDR2 is SMNVEV (reference sequence). The CDR3 contains 18 residues. The junction had 11 bases not matched to a gene; V was cut back by 1 base and J by 7 bases. This CDR3 is CASSLLGTGGADVEKLFF. The DNA of the CDR3 is TGTGCCAGCAGTTTATTAGGGACAGGGGGAGCTGACGTTGAAAAACTGTTTTTT.

This clone came up a few times. The same CDR3 is also encoded by other DNA sequences in this sample. The V and J genes are TRBV27 and TRBJ1-5, with D maybe TRBD1 (6 bases). The germline V and J ends were trimmed by 2 bases and 5 bases, with 10 bases remaining between them. CDR3 length equals 14 residues. CDR1 and CDR2 from the germline V gene are MNHEY and SMNVEV (reference sequence). CDR3 protein: CASSLVGADQPQHF. In DNA, the CDR3 is TGTGCCAGCAGTTTAGTGGGGGCTGATCAGCCCCAGCATTTT.

Concerning this clone: This sample also contains other DNA sequences that code for the same CDR3. This chain joins TRBV9 and TRBJ2-1; 8 bases line up with TRBD2. Per the germline V gene, CDR1 is SGDLS and CDR2 is YYNGEE. The ends lost 1 base at V and 0 bases at J; junction bases unmatched: 3. The CDR3 contains 16 residues. CDR3: CASSVRAGGSYNEQFF. In nucleotides, the CDR3 is TGTGCCAGCAGCGTACGTGCGGGAGGCTCCTACAATGAGCAGTTCTTC.

The chain has TRBV7-9 and TRBJ2-5; D perhaps matches TRBD2 (6 bases). The CDR3 spans 14 residues. Per the germline V gene, CDR1 is SEHNR and CDR2 is FQNEAQ (reference sequence). Trimming took 8 bases from V and 5 from J, leaving 18 bases between them. The CDR3 loop is CASDLRREDETQYF. The DNA for the CDR3 is TGTGCCAGCGACCTCCGGCGGGAAGATGAGACCCAGTACTTC.